The sequence of this T cell receptor (beta chain) was determined in a study of regulatory T cells in long-lasting Graves disease. Time point meaning: newly diagnosed GD, antithyroid drugs for less than 3 months. Scientists built the TCR library using RNA that was extracted from PBMCs. This CDR3 is built from 13 residues. In germline, CDR1 is LGHDT, CDR2 YNNKEL (reference sequence). A remark on this clonotype: Germline and junction disagree at one end, which may indicate a read error.

Combining iRepertoire HTBI primers with Arm-PCR of CDR3 regions, the authors built TCR beta libraries. TCRdb ran MiXCR on the multiplex PCR reads and lists one entry per CDR3 protein. The data hold a few hundred thousand distinct CDR3 sequences, with about a sixth observed a single time. These data were likewise used in another study, on T cells in Graves' hyperthyroidism and ophthalmopathy.

V and J are TRBV3-1 and TRBJ2-2; weak D call: TRBD2 (5 bases). The source of this sequence is a young woman with Graves disease. The sample in question was peripheral blood mononuclear cells (PBMCs), obtained at new diagnosis, from a patient treated with antithyroid drugs. This CDR3 is CASTPFETGELFF. In nucleotides, the CDR3 is TGTGCCAGCACCCCATTCGAGACCGGGGAACTGTTTTTT.